The 18 T cell receptor beta chains given below trace back to one sample, sequenced in a study of regulatory T cells in long-lasting Graves disease. Arm-PCR of CDR3 regions with iRepertoire HTBI primers generated TCR beta libraries. TCRdb fed the multiplex PCR reads into MiXCR, producing one record per CDR3 protein. Of 350,000 to 400,000 distinct CDR3 sequences listed, around 15% were seen once; the top ten hold 20%. Time point given: newly diagnosed GD, antithyroid drugs for less than 3 months. Isolated PBMC RNA provided the starting material for the TCR library. These data also formed part of another study, on T cells in Graves' hyperthyroidism and ophthalmopathy.

Sequences were derived from peripheral blood mononuclear cells (PBMCs), sampled at new diagnosis, from a patient treated with antithyroid drugs. The source of these receptors is a woman aged 18-29 years with Graves disease.

In this sample, this clonotype turned up many times. The genes are TRBV6-2 or TRBV6-3 and TRBJ2-1; possibly TRBD2 for D (6 bases). This CDR3 has 17 amino acids. The germline gives CDR1 MNHEY, CDR2 SVGEGT. Between the trimmed V and J ends, which lost 3 bases and 8 bases, there was a span of 23 bases. CDR3 loop: CASSYFRSSSRRDEQFF. DNA of the CDR3: TGTGCCAGCAGTTATTTTCGGTCATCATCGCGGAGGGATGAGCAGTTCTTC.

This clonotype has only a few counts. This chain joins TRBV20-1 and TRBJ2-5; D unresolved. V lost 2 bases to trimming and J lost 0 bases, with 13 bases between them. CDR1 DFQATT and CDR2 SNEGSKA come from the germline V gene (reference sequence). The length of the CDR3 is 15 residues. CDR3 in amino acids: CSARKRQTDQETQYF. The CDR3 coding sequence is TGCAGTGCTAGAAAGCGCCAGACCGACCAAGAGACCCAGTACTTC.

This clonotype has at least ten counts. The chain combines TRBV11-2 with TRBJ1-2; D not resolved. CDR1 is SGHAT, CDR2 FQNNGV, per germline. CDR3 length: 15 residues. With 4 bases removed from V and 3 bases from J, the gap between germline ends came to 15 bases. The CDR3 DNA is TGTGCCAGCAGCTCCCCGGAAAGAGGTGACTATGGCTACACCTTC. Amino acids: CASSSPERGDYGYTF.

This clonotype was seen only a few times. V and J are TRBV7-2 and TRBJ2-1, with D tentatively TRBD2 (6 bases). CDR3 length: 13 amino acids. The germline V gene encodes CDR1 SGHTA and CDR2 FQGNSA. V was cut by 5 bases and J by 4 bases, with 9 bases left in between. This CDR3 is CASSPEGYNEQFF. Here the CDR3 DNA reads TGTGCCAGCAGCCCGGAGGGTTACAATGAGCAGTTCTTC.

In its sample, this clonotype was seen many times. This chain uses TRBV30 with TRBJ1-5; D gene uncertain. V was clipped by 2 bases and J by 0 bases, with 11 bases between them. CDR1 is GTSNPN, CDR2 SVGIG, per germline (reference sequence). The CDR3 has 15 amino acids. The CDR3 sequence: CAWSQGSNSNQPQHF. In nucleotides, the CDR3 is TGTGCCTGGAGTCAAGGGTCCAATAGCAATCAGCCCCAGCATTTT.

In this sample, this clonotype turned up a few times. This sequence joins TRBV10-2 and TRBJ2-3, with TRBD2 matching over 10 bases. The CDR3 runs to 14 residues. V was clipped by 9 bases and J by 1 base; unmatched bases: 4. The germline gives CDR1 WSHSY, CDR2 SAAADI. The CDR3 DNA reads TGCGCCAGACGAGCGGGGGGGGGCACAGATACGCAGTATTTT. Protein sequence: CARRAGGGTDTQYF.

The genes are TRBV24-1 and TRBJ2-3; either TRBD1 or TRBD2 may fit D (6 bases each). This CDR3 is 14 amino acids long. Germline values: CDR1 KGHDR, CDR2 SFDVKD. V lost 3 bases to trimming and J lost 5 bases, with 11 bases between them. Here the CDR3 DNA reads TGTGCCACCAGTGATCCCAGGGGAGGAGATACGCAGTATTTT. Translation: CATSDPRGGDTQYF.

This clonotype came up many times. V is TRBV10-3 and J is TRBJ2-3; 7 positions agree with TRBD2. The CDR3 is made up of 12 amino acids. The junction had 2 bases not matched to a gene; V was cut back by 8 bases and J by 3 bases. Germline values: CDR1 ENHRY, CDR2 SYGVKD. CDR3 residues: CAIGRGTDTQYF. Here the CDR3 DNA reads TGTGCCATCGGGCGGGGGACAGATACGCAGTATTTT.

This clonotype showed up many times. The genes are TRBV20-1 and TRBJ2-5; 10 bases map to TRBD2. CDR3 length equals 19 residues. The V segment lost 0 bases and the J segment 5 bases; nucleotides outside the gene matches: 18. Germline V CDR1 and CDR2: DFQATT, SNEGSKA (reference sequence). CDR3 residues: CSARDLLPDGTSDRETQYF. CDR3 bases: TGCAGTGCTAGAGATCTTTTGCCAGACGGGACTAGCGATAGGGAGACCCAGTACTTC.

This clonotype was picked up a small number of times. The chain employs TRBV28 and TRBJ1-1; the D is unclear. The CDR3 extends over 14 amino acids. The germline V and J ends were trimmed by 5 bases and 1 base, with 11 bases remaining between them. Germline CDR1 MDHEN, CDR2 SYDVKM. The CDR3 region is CASSLPPKNTEAFF. For the CDR3, the DNA is TGTGCCAGCAGTCTACCCCCCAAGAACACTGAAGCTTTCTTT.

Only a few counts were recorded for this clonotype. The chain is built from TRBV18 and TRBJ2-3; D remains unclear. This CDR3 has 15 amino acids. Germline V gene data show CDR1 as KGHSH and CDR2 as LQKENI. The V end was cut by 2 bases, the J end by 2 bases, with 11 bases between. CDR3 in amino acids: CASSPGRRNTDTQYF. Written as DNA, the CDR3 is TGTGCCAGCTCACCAGGTAGGAGAAACACAGATACGCAGTATTTT.

The J gene is TRBJ2-1, the V gene TRBV14; possibly TRBD1 for D (6 bases). This CDR3 is 16 amino acids long. V was pared by 1 base and J by 4 bases, with 14 bases between. CDR1 SGHDN and CDR2 FVKESK come from the germline V gene. The CDR3 spells CASSQVTGWGYNEQFF. The CDR3 DNA reads TGTGCCAGCAGCCAAGTAACAGGGTGGGGGTACAATGAGCAGTTCTTC.

This clonotype was seen only a few times. The V call is TRBV19, the J call TRBJ2-2; D call uncertain. The V end was cut by 3 bases, the J end by 3 bases, with 8 bases between. The CDR3 is made up of 14 amino acids. The germline V gene has CDR1 LNHDA and CDR2 SQIVND (reference sequence). CDR3 DNA: TGTGCCAGTAGTATCGAAGGGTACACCGGGGAGCTGTTTTTT. This sequence encodes CASSIEGYTGELFF.

The chain uses TRBV6-2 or TRBV6-3 and TRBJ1-3, with D uncertain. V lost 8 bases to trimming and J lost 6 bases, with 20 bases between them. Germline loops: CDR1 MNHEY, CDR2 SVGEGT. The length of the CDR3 is 15 residues. In DNA, the CDR3 is TGTGCCAGCTTCAGTTTATCGGCTTCGGCAAACACCATATATTTT. Translating gives CASFSLSASANTIYF.

The chain recombines TRBV19 with TRBJ1-2; no definite D call. This CDR3 is 14 amino acids long. CDR1 is LNHDA, CDR2 SQIVND, per germline (reference sequence). Trimming removed 3 bases from V and 1 base from J, with 9 bases in between. The CDR3, as DNA: TGTGCCAGTAGTATCGGCGGAAGTAACTATGGCTACACCTTC. Residues: CASSIGGSNYGYTF.

The sample holds many counts of this clonotype. The chain couples TRBV28 to TRBJ2-3; D is undetermined. CDR3 size: 12 residues. V was trimmed by 5 bases and J by 10 bases, leaving 13 bases between them. Per germline, CDR1 MDHEN and CDR2 SYDVKM. CDR3 region: CASSRMTSAQYF. CDR3 in DNA: TGTGCCAGCAGTCGGATGACGTCTGCGCAGTATTTT.

This clonotype has a handful of counts. V gene TRBV4-2 combines with J gene TRBJ2-2; maybe TRBD2 (6 bases). V shed 3 bases and J shed 8 bases, with 25 bases lying between them. This CDR3 region has 18 residues. CDR1 and CDR2 (germline): LGHNA, YNFKEQ. Here the CDR3 DNA reads TGTGCCAGCAGCCAGGCCGGTAGGGCCTCCCGGGGAGGAGGGGAGCTGTTTTTT. Translation: CASSQAGRASRGGGELFF.

The table lists this clonotype with a few counts. This chain uses TRBV7-9 with TRBJ1-1; tentative D call: TRBD1 (5 bases). The CDR3 has 13 amino acids. The V and J ends lost 5 bases and 5 bases respectively, with 12 bases between them. Per germline, CDR1 SEHNR and CDR2 FQNEAQ (reference sequence). CDR3 residues: CASSAFGGTEAFF. The CDR3 bases are TGTGCCAGCAGCGCCTTTGGGGGGACTGAAGCTTTCTTT.